The present TCR beta chain was sequenced within a study of T cells in Graves' hyperthyroidism and ophthalmopathy. Looking at the study overall: Peripheral blood was secured at the point of initial diagnosis, before any treatment. Study-level points and caveats: A model of 13 V-J pairs discriminated ophthalmopathy from stable hyperthyroidism.

Newly diagnosed hyperthyroidism patients aged 18 to 65 years had disease lasting under 2 months. Diagnoses used clinical symptoms, serum thyroxine and TRAb, thyroid ultrasound and orbital computed tomography. V lost 1 base to trimming and J lost 1 base, with 20 bases between them. The CDR3 totals 18 residues. Germline V CDR1 and CDR2: SGHTA, FQGTGA. RNA transcripts were the template for amplifying TCR beta CDR3 regions. Primed by the HTBI set, a first-round RT-PCR was run on the TCR CDR3. TCRdb re-analysed the multiplex PCR reads in MiXCR, keeping a single row per CDR3 protein. This repertoire shows approximately 430,000 distinct CDR3 sequences, roughly 14% found once; its top ten account for approximately 7.5%. This clonotype was detected many times. Its cognate antigen is unknown.

Sequenced: blood. The TCR originated in a woman under 30 with Graves' hyperthyroidism. The chain is built from TRBV7-3 and TRBJ2-7; D unclear. DNA for the CDR3: TGTGCCAGCAGCTTAAAATTGTGGTGGGTTCTCTCATCCTACGAGCAGTACTTC. Translating it yields CASSLKLWWVLSSYEQYF. The variable domain in full, completed from reference TRBV7-3 and TRBJ2-7, reads GAGVSQTPSNKVTEKGKYVELRCDPISGHTALYWYRQSLGQGPEFLIYFQGTGAADDSGLPNDRFFAVRPEGSVSTLKIQRTERGDSAVYLCASSLKLWWVLSSYEQYFGPGTRLTVT.